This TCR beta chain originates from a study of cytomegalovirus exposure and HLA in healthy donors. General study points: Most TCR beta V segments were productive about 90% or about 30% of the time in an earlier analysis.

This CDR3 spans 14 amino acids. Germline loops: CDR1 GTSNPN, CDR2 SVGIG (reference sequence). V lost 4 bases to trimming and J lost 5 bases; unmatched junction nucleotides: 5. Concerning this clone itself: The antigen is undetermined.

It was with 60 Vbeta and 13 Jbeta primers that the PCR ran. Sequencing used immunoSEQ multiplex PCR; TCRdb keeps in-frame clones, though not all of them. The data contain roughly 150,000 clones, approximately 80% of them singletons. Sequenced: PBMCs. The rearrangement uses TRBV30 and TRBJ2-2; 9 nucleotides match TRBD2. This receptor was identified in a male donor in good health and CMV-seronegative. CDR3 protein: CAWIAGEITGELFF. CDR3 DNA: TGTGCCTGGATAGCGGGAGAAATAACCGGGGAGCTGTTTTTT.